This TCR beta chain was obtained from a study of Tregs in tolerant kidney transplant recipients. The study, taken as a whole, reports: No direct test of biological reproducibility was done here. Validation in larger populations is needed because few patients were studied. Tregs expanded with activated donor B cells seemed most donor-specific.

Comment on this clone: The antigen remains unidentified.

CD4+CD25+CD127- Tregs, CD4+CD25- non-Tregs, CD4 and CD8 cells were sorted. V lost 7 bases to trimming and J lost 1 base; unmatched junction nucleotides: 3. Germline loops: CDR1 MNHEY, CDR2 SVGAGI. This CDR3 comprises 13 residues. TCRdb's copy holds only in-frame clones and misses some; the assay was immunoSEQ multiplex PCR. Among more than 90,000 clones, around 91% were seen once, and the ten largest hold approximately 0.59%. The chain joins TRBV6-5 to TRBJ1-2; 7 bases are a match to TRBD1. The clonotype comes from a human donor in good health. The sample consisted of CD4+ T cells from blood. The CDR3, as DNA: TGTGCCAGCACCCGGGACAGTAACTATGGCTACACCTTC. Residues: CASTRDSNYGYTF.